This passage covers 18 T cell receptor beta chains from one sample sequenced in a study of blood T cell repertoires in COVID-19. Libraries were prepared by immunoSEQ multiplex PCR; TCRdb keeps only in-frame clonotypes and omits some of them. The sample records about 270,000 clones, roughly nine tenths being singletons. The sequencing sample was made of peripheral blood. The receptors were gathered from a woman aged 25 to 39 with COVID-19, enrolled during active disease.

The V call is TRBV3-1 (or the pseudogene TRBV3-2), the J call TRBJ2-4, with 7 bases aligning to TRBD2. From germline, CDR1 is LGHDT and CDR2 YNNKEL (reference sequence). CDR3 length equals 17 residues. J lost 5 bases, V lost 0 bases, and 10 bases had no gene match. CDR3 in amino acids: CASSQDMGVAGQNIQYF. CDR3 sequence (DNA): TGTGCCAGCAGCCAAGATATGGGAGTAGCGGGCCAAAACATTCAGTACTTC.

The chain combines TRBV11-2 with TRBJ2-4, with D possibly being TRBD1 (6 bases). The V end lost 0 bases, the J end lost 0 bases, and 18 bases lay between the germline ends. Looked up from germline, CDR1 is SGHAT and CDR2 is FQNNGV. The CDR3 extends over 19 amino acids. CDR3 loop: CASSLDPPNRALAKNIQYF. The CDR3 nucleotides read TGTGCCAGCAGCTTAGATCCCCCTAACAGGGCCCTAGCCAAAAACATTCAGTACTTC.

The CDR3, as DNA: TGTGCCAGCAGACCTGCTCTAATTCTAGTAGGAGGCTACGAGCAGTACTTC. Translation: CASRPALILVGGYEQYF. The V gene is TRBV28, the J gene TRBJ2-7; maybe TRBD2 (5 bases). V was pared by 6 bases and J by 3 bases, with 24 bases between. Germline assignment: CDR1 MDHEN and CDR2 SYDVKM. This CDR3 comprises 17 residues.

The rearrangement uses TRBV19 and TRBJ2-7, with 9 bases fitting TRBD1. In germline, CDR1 is LNHDA, CDR2 SQIVND (reference sequence). With V trimmed by 7 bases and J by 5 bases, 12 bases remained unmatched. The CDR3 is 15 residues long. The CDR3 is CASTQGQGLFNEQYF. The CDR3 coding sequence is TGTGCCAGTACCCAAGGACAGGGGCTCTTCAACGAGCAGTACTTC.

Worth noting for this clone: In the same sample, other DNA sequences code for this CDR3. The chain recombines TRBV28 with TRBJ2-5; 7 bases are shared with TRBD2. J gave up 1 base and V 6 bases, and 2 bases lay outside the gene matches. The CDR3 is 13 residues long. The germline gives CDR1 MDHEN, CDR2 SYDVKM. As DNA, the CDR3 is TGTGCCAGCAGATGGACTAGCCAAGAGACCCAGTACTTC. As protein: CASRWTSQETQYF.

The chain uses TRBV18 and TRBJ2-7, with D unclear. Germline V gene sequence: CDR1 KGHSH, CDR2 LQKENI. Between the trimmed V and J ends, which lost 2 bases and 7 bases, there was a span of 12 bases. The CDR3 contains 13 residues. Here the CDR3 reads CASSPGVATEQYF. The CDR3 DNA reads TGTGCCAGCTCACCAGGAGTGGCTACGGAGCAGTACTTC.

The chain recombines TRBV12-5 with TRBJ2-7; 7 bases fit TRBD1. Germline CDR1 reads LGHNT; CDR2 reads FRNRAP. V dropped 5 bases and J dropped 4; count of bases not matched to a gene: 8. The CDR3 has 14 residues. In DNA, the CDR3 is TGTGCTAGTGGTGTGGGGGACAGTGGATACGAGCAGTACTTC. This encodes CASGVGDSGYEQYF.

CDR3 amino acids: CASRLHGGTWKTQYF. CDR3 sequence (DNA): TGTGCCAGCAGACTGCACGGAGGGACGTGGAAGACCCAGTACTTC. This chain links TRBV28 with TRBJ2-5; D possibly corresponds to TRBD2 (6 bases). The ends were cut back, 6 bases at V and 6 bases at J, with 20 bases in the middle. Germline CDR1 is MDHEN and CDR2 is SYDVKM. The CDR3 is made up of 15 amino acids.

V and J are TRBV6-5 and TRBJ2-7; 8 nucleotides align to TRBD1. V was pared by 2 bases and J by 3 bases, with 3 bases of the junction left unmatched. The CDR3 loop spans 14 amino acids. The germline CDR1 and CDR2 sequences are MNHEY and SVGAGI. The CDR3 protein is CASSYGQGLYEQYF. The CDR3 region has the DNA TGTGCCAGCAGTTACGGACAGGGACTCTACGAGCAGTACTTC.

The chain has TRBV7-8 and TRBJ2-5, with D maybe TRBD2 (6 bases). This CDR3 has 14 residues. Germline values: CDR1 SGHVS, CDR2 FQNEAQ. V lost 5 bases and J lost 4, with 14 bases in between. The CDR3 DNA follows: TGTGCCAGCAGCCCAGACCCCGGGAGAGAGACCCAGTACTTC. Protein product: CASSPDPGRETQYF.

The DNA for the CDR3 is TGTGCCAGCAGTTTATCCGGACTGTACGAGCAGTACTTC. This translates into CASSLSGLYEQYF. The rearrangement joins TRBV27 to TRBJ2-7, with D maybe TRBD2 (5 bases). CDR1 is MNHEY, CDR2 SMNVEV, per germline (reference sequence). This CDR3 is 13 amino acids long. Trimming took off 0 bases at V and 4 bases at J, with 7 bases between the two ends.

This chain uses TRBV6-5 with TRBJ2-3, with a tentative D call TRBD2 (7 bases). Per the germline V gene, CDR1 is MNHEY and CDR2 is SVGAGI. The V end was cut by 5 bases, the J end by 7 bases, with 19 bases between. The CDR3 spans 15 residues. CDR3 region: CASSRREGGENTQYF. The CDR3 region has the DNA TGTGCCAGCAGTCGGCGCGAAGGGGGGGAAAATACGCAGTATTTT.

The chain recombines TRBV28 with TRBJ1-4; TRBD1 aligns across 11 bases. The germline CDR1 and CDR2 sequences are MDHEN and SYDVKM. This CDR3 has 14 amino acids. Losses at the gene ends were 4 bases for V and 11 bases for J; bases not matched to a gene: 6. The CDR3 sequence is CASSSRDRGRKLFF. The CDR3 DNA reads as TGTGCCAGCAGTTCCCGGGACAGGGGGAGGAAACTGTTTTTT. Together with reference TRBV28 and TRBJ1-4, the CDR3 gives the full variable domain: DVKVTQSSRYLVKRTGEKVFLECVQDMDHENMFWYRQDPGLGLRLIYFSYDVKMKEKGDIPEGYSVSREKKERFSLILESASTNQTSMYLCASSSRDRGRKLFFGSGTQLSVL.

The rearrangement links TRBV6-1 to TRBJ2-3, with a possible D match to TRBD2 (5 bases). The V end lost 0 bases, the J end lost 4 bases, and 8 bases lay between the germline ends. The CDR3 loop spans 14 amino acids. CDR1 MNHNS and CDR2 SASEGT come from the germline V gene. The CDR3 DNA follows: TGTGCCAGCAGTGAAGCAAAGGGAGCAGATACGCAGTATTTT. Its translation: CASSEAKGADTQYF.

This clone was found once. This chain joins TRBV3-1 (or the pseudogene TRBV3-2) and TRBJ2-5; tentative D call: TRBD2 (7 bases). In germline, CDR1 is LGHDT, CDR2 YNNKEL (reference sequence). This CDR3 has 14 residues. Between the trimmed V and J ends, which lost 3 bases and 7 bases, there was a span of 15 bases. CDR3 sequence reads: CASSQGRGKVTQYF. The CDR3 DNA follows: TGTGCCAGCAGCCAGGGGAGGGGGAAGGTGACCCAGTACTTC.

The V and J genes are TRBV7-2 and TRBJ2-5, with D possibly being TRBD2 (5 bases). Germline values: CDR1 SGHTA, CDR2 FQGNSA. The CDR3 contains 14 residues. The ends were cut back, 3 bases at V and 2 bases at J, with 10 bases in the middle. The CDR3 DNA reads TGTGCCAGCAGCTTCGGAGGTAGTCAAGAGACCCAGTACTTC. Translation: CASSFGGSQETQYF. The full variable domain, with the rest looked up from reference TRBV7-2 and TRBJ2-5, is GAGVSQSPSNKVTEKGKDVELRCDPISGHTALYWYRQSLGQGLEFLIYFQGNSAPDKSGLPSDRFSAERTGGSVSTLTIQRTQQEDSAVYLCASSFGGSQETQYFGPGTRLLVL.

The chain joins TRBV13 to TRBJ1-2; D remains ambiguous. There are 13 residues in the CDR3. Per germline, CDR1 PRHDT and CDR2 FYEKMQ (reference sequence). Trimming took off 0 bases at V and 4 bases at J, with 6 bases between the two ends. The CDR3 nucleotides read TGTGCCAGCAGCTTAGGGCGGCGCTATGGCTACACCTTC. Translation: CASSLGRRYGYTF.

The chain uses TRBV30 and TRBJ1-1; D unclear. Trimming pared 8 bases from V and 4 bases from J, leaving 14 bases between. The CDR3 spans 12 residues. Germline assignment: CDR1 GTSNPN and CDR2 SVGIG (reference sequence). The CDR3 nucleotides are TGTGCCCACAATCGGGAGGCCACTGAAGCTTTCTTT. Residues: CAHNREATEAFF.